The 32 T cell receptor beta chains below come from one sample, sequenced in a study of blood T cell repertoires in COVID-19 (dated by TCRdb to 2020 to 2021). Library preparation employed the immunoSEQ multiplex PCR assay. Held by TCRdb, this immuneACCESS table contains in-frame sequences only and omits some clones. Under half of the omission traces to an unresolved V gene where checked; the cause of the rest is unknown. Counted in this sample were fewer than 400,000 clones; 92% of them appeared once. 18% of the sample is held by the ten biggest clonotypes. The specimen was PBMCs or T cells enriched from blood (not recorded which). All receptors come from a woman in her 30s who had recovered from COVID-19.

The CDR3 region is CASSEYRSGNTIYF. As DNA, the CDR3 is TGTGCCAGCAGTGAATACAGGAGTGGAAACACCATATATTTT. The J gene is TRBJ1-3, the V gene TRBV2; TRBD1 might be the D (5 bases). CDR1 SNHLY and CDR2 FYNNEI come from the germline V gene. The ends were cut back, 2 bases at V and 3 bases at J, with 8 bases in the middle. This CDR3 region has 14 residues.

This chain uses TRBV3-1 (or the pseudogene TRBV3-2) with TRBJ1-1, with 10 bases matching TRBD1. With V trimmed by 6 bases and J by 4 bases, 11 bases remained unmatched. This CDR3 region has 16 residues. CDR1 is LGHDT, CDR2 YNNKEL, per germline (reference sequence). As DNA, the CDR3 is TGTGCCAGCAGTAACCTGACAGGGGGCCGGAGCACTGAAGCTTTCTTT. Its translation: CASSNLTGGRSTEAFF.

The rearrangement uses TRBV7-9 and TRBJ1-6, with a weak D call TRBD1 (5 bases). CDR3 size: 14 residues. Germline values: CDR1 SEHNR, CDR2 FQNEAQ (reference sequence). V gave up 3 bases and J gave up 14 bases, with 17 bases separating them. The CDR3 loop reads CASSFEGFPGALHF. The CDR3 region has the DNA TGTGCCAGCAGCTTCGAGGGTTTTCCGGGGGCCCTCCACTTT.

This clone was counted a single time. The chain joins TRBV4-3 to TRBJ2-2, with D possibly TRBD1 on 6 matching bases. Trimming stripped 0 bases from V and 5 bases from J, with 16 bases between. This CDR3 is built from 17 residues. Germline CDR1 is LGHNA and CDR2 is YSLEER. The CDR3 DNA reads as TGCGCCAGCAGCCAAGATTTAGGGCAGGGGACGACCGGGGAGCTGTTTTTT. Translating gives CASSQDLGQGTTGELFF.

The chain links TRBV5-1 to TRBJ1-1; 9 bases align to TRBD1. The CDR3 has 15 amino acids. Losses at the gene ends were 2 bases for V and 2 bases for J; bases not matched to a gene: 4. From germline, CDR1 is SGHRS and CDR2 YFSETQ. The CDR3: CASSFTGGSNTEAFF. The CDR3 bases are TGCGCCAGCAGCTTTACAGGGGGCAGCAACACTGAAGCTTTCTTT.

This clone has at least ten counts. This rearrangement joins TRBV6-4 to TRBJ2-2, with TRBD2 identical over 13 bases. The CDR3 has 15 amino acids. The ends lost 4 bases at V and 4 bases at J; junction bases unmatched: 0. Germline values: CDR1 MRHNA, CDR2 SNTAGT. CDR3 in DNA: TGTGCCAGCAGTGGGACTAGCGGGAGCACCGGGGAGCTGTTTTTT. This codes for CASSGTSGSTGELFF.

The chain recombines TRBV4-3 with TRBJ1-4, with D perhaps matching TRBD1 (6 bases). Germline CDR1 LGHNA, CDR2 YSLEER. The CDR3 extends over 17 amino acids. Trimming cost V 1 base and J 8 bases, with 20 bases left between them. The CDR3: CASSQVGGTGGREKLFF. The CDR3 DNA is TGCGCCAGCAGCCAAGTCGGGGGCACGGGGGGCCGAGAAAAACTGTTTTTT.

This chain links TRBV3-1 (or the pseudogene TRBV3-2) with TRBJ2-3, with TRBD1 identical over 9 bases. This CDR3 has 16 amino acids. Unmatched junction bases numbered 6, after V lost 3 bases and J lost 2 bases. CDR1 is LGHDT, CDR2 YNNKEL, per germline (reference sequence). CDR3 coding DNA: TGTGCCAGCAGCCATTCCGGGACAGGGCCCACAGATACGCAGTATTTT. Translation: CASSHSGTGPTDTQYF.

J is TRBJ1-5 and V is TRBV18; no clear D gene. V was trimmed by 9 bases and J by 5 bases, leaving 14 bases between them. This CDR3 contains 13 residues. Germline V gene sequence: CDR1 KGHSH, CDR2 LQKENI. CDR3 sequence (DNA): TGTGCCAGTCAAGGCCTCGGAGATCAGCCCCAGCATTTT. Translated, it gives CASQGLGDQPQHF.

V gene TRBV4-1 combines with J gene TRBJ1-5, with 7 bases that match TRBD1. Germline V gene sequence: CDR1 MGHRA, CDR2 YSYEKL. The V and J ends lost 2 bases and 6 bases, in that order; junction bases with no gene match: 4. The CDR3 contains 14 residues. In nucleotides, the CDR3 is TGCGCCAGCAGCCAAACTACAGGGGTTCAGCCCCAGCATTTT. Translated: CASSQTTGVQPQHF.

DNA for the CDR3: TGTGCCAGCAGCTTAGGACTAGCGTACAGCCTCTCGAACACCGGGGAGCTGTTTTTT. Its protein is CASSLGLAYSLSNTGELFF. The V gene is TRBV7-2, the J gene TRBJ2-2, with 8 nucleotides matching TRBD2. CDR1 SGHTA and CDR2 FQGNSA come from the germline V gene. This CDR3 contains 19 residues. V trimming: 1 base; J trimming: 0 bases; junction bases outside the gene matches: 10.

The rearrangement joins TRBV7-6 to TRBJ2-7; 9 positions match TRBD1. The J segment lost 4 bases and the V segment lost 4 bases, leaving 8 bases of the junction unmatched. Germline-derived CDR1 and CDR2 are SGHVS and FNYEAQ. CDR3 length equals 15 residues. The CDR3 DNA sequence: TGTGCCAGCAGCTCCGAGGACAGGGGCTTATACGAGCAGTACTTC. Amino acid sequence: CASSSEDRGLYEQYF.

This clone was observed a single time. The chain is built from TRBV12-3 or TRBV12-4 and TRBJ2-7; D is perhaps TRBD2 (6 bases). Trimming removed 7 bases from V and 3 bases from J, with 13 bases in between. The length of the CDR3 is 13 residues. The CDR3, as DNA: TGTGCCAGCAACCCGGGACTTCACTACGAGCAGTACTTC. It is translated as CASNPGLHYEQYF.

The V call is TRBV6-6, the J call TRBJ1-5; D possibly corresponds to TRBD1 (5 bases). Trimming left V 5 bases short and J 2 bases short, with 13 bases between. The CDR3 runs 15 residues. Looked up from germline, CDR1 is MNHNY and CDR2 is SVGAGI (reference sequence). The CDR3 bases are TGTGCCAGCAGTAACGGCGGGGGAGGCAATCAGCCCCAGCATTTT. Translated: CASSNGGGGNQPQHF.

The rearrangement uses TRBV3-1 (or the pseudogene TRBV3-2) and TRBJ1-3, with 7 bases matching TRBD1. J was trimmed by 0 bases and V by 3 bases; bases with no gene match: 5. The CDR3 runs to 16 residues. Germline V gives CDR1 LGHDT, CDR2 YNNKEL (reference sequence). CDR3 region: CASSHSRDSSGNTIYF. The CDR3 region has the DNA TGTGCCAGCAGCCATTCCCGGGACAGCTCTGGAAACACCATATATTTT.

The gene calls are TRBV19 and TRBJ2-7; 8 bases are a match to TRBD2. The V and J ends lost 7 bases and 3 bases, in that order; junction bases with no gene match: 14. The CDR3 length is 16 residues. CDR1 is LNHDA and CDR2 is SQIVND in the germline V gene (reference sequence). The CDR3 DNA reads TGTGCCAGTAAAATTAACGGGAGGGCCCCTCACTACGAGCAGTACTTC. It encodes CASKINGRAPHYEQYF.

The gene calls are TRBV4-1 and TRBJ2-1; 7 positions match TRBD1. The J segment lost 3 bases and the V segment lost 0 bases, leaving 5 bases of the junction unmatched. The CDR3 extends over 16 amino acids. Germline-derived CDR1 and CDR2 are MGHRA and YSYEKL. DNA of the CDR3: TGCGCCAGCAGCCAAGAGGGGCAGGGGGACTACAATGAGCAGTTCTTC. Protein: CASSQEGQGDYNEQFF.

The chain employs TRBV3-1 (or the pseudogene TRBV3-2) and TRBJ2-7; D unclear. The V gene lost 3 bases and the J gene lost 2 bases, with 2 bases spanning the gap. The CDR3 extends over 11 amino acids. Germline CDR1 reads LGHDT; CDR2 reads YNNKEL (reference sequence). The CDR3 reads CASSHTYEQYF. CDR3 DNA: TGTGCCAGCAGCCACACCTACGAGCAGTACTTC.

The rearrangement uses TRBV3-1 (or the pseudogene TRBV3-2) and TRBJ1-4, with a possible D match to TRBD1 (6 bases). Germline V CDR1 and CDR2: LGHDT, YNNKEL (reference sequence). The CDR3 is made up of 16 amino acids. V was clipped by 1 base and J by 7 bases, with 16 bases between them. For the CDR3, the DNA is TGTGCCAGCAGCCAAGGGGGTTGGGGGCTAGGTGAAAAACTGTTTTTT. It specifies CASSQGGWGLGEKLFF.

The chain recombines TRBV7-9 with TRBJ1-5; TRBD1 agrees at 9 bases. Germline values: CDR1 SEHNR, CDR2 FQNEAQ (reference sequence). This CDR3 region has 15 residues. The V segment lost 6 bases and the J segment 4 bases; nucleotides outside the gene matches: 7. CDR3 coding DNA: TGTGCCAGCAGTCGGGGGACAGGGAAAAATCAGCCCCAGCATTTT. It yields the protein CASSRGTGKNQPQHF.

This chain connects TRBV5-4 to TRBJ2-3, with 7 bases matching TRBD2. The CDR3 has 15 amino acids. Germline CDR1 is SGHNT and CDR2 is YYREEE (reference sequence). The junction had 3 bases not matched to a gene; V was cut back by 2 bases and J by 0 bases. The CDR3 sequence: CASSFGTTSTDTQYF. Here the CDR3 DNA reads TGTGCCAGCAGCTTTGGGACTACAAGCACAGATACGCAGTATTTT.

The V gene is TRBV28, the J gene TRBJ2-7, with TRBD2 matching over 9 bases. The CDR3 is 17 residues long. The V gene end was trimmed by 5 bases and the J gene end by 4 bases; junction bases not matched to a gene: 15. CDR1 MDHEN and CDR2 SYDVKM come from the germline V gene. The CDR3 loop is CASSPHIAGVMVYEQYF. CDR3 DNA: TGTGCCAGCAGTCCCCATATAGCGGGAGTCATGGTTTACGAGCAGTACTTC. Supplemented by reference TRBV28 and TRBJ2-7, the full variable domain reads DVKVTQSSRYLVKRTGEKVFLECVQDMDHENMFWYRQDPGLGLRLIYFSYDVKMKEKGDIPEGYSVSREKKERFSLILESASTNQTSMYLCASSPHIAGVMVYEQYFGPGTRLTVT.

The rearrangement links TRBV5-1 to TRBJ1-3; 7 nucleotides match TRBD1. This CDR3 region has 14 residues. V was pared by 3 bases and J by 8 bases, with 8 bases of the junction left unmatched. Per germline, CDR1 SGHRS and CDR2 YFSETQ. This chain's CDR3 is CASSSGTDGDTIYF. The CDR3 DNA is TGCGCCAGCAGCTCCGGGACAGACGGAGACACCATATATTTT. The full variable domain, with the rest looked up from reference TRBV5-1 and TRBJ1-3, is KAGVTQTPRYLIKTRGQQVTLSCSPISGHRSVSWYQQTPGQGLQFLFEYFSETQRNKGNFPGRFSGRQFSNSRSEMNVSTLELGDSALYLCASSSGTDGDTIYFGEGSWLTVV.

Here the CDR3 DNA reads TGTGCCAGCAGTTGGGACAGAGCCTTGAGCACTGAAGCTTTCTTT. Translated: CASSWDRALSTEAFF. V and J are TRBV6-5 and TRBJ1-1; 7 bases match TRBD1. V lost 4 bases to trimming and J lost 4 bases; unmatched junction nucleotides: 9. The CDR3 spans 15 residues. Germline V gene sequence: CDR1 MNHEY, CDR2 SVGAGI.

V gene TRBV4-1 combines with J gene TRBJ1-5, with D maybe TRBD1 (6 bases). CDR3 length: 16 residues. Trimming shortened V by 2 bases and J by 0 bases, and 11 bases separated the two germline ends. CDR1 and CDR2 (germline): MGHRA, YSYEKL. The CDR3 bases are TGCGCCAGCAGCCAAACGACAGGCTTTAGCAATCAGCCCCAGCATTTT. It codes for CASSQTTGFSNQPQHF.

This clone was observed a handful of times. The chain employs TRBV19 and TRBJ2-7; 8 nucleotides line up with TRBD2. J lost 0 bases, V lost 6 bases, and 10 bases had no gene match. Germline V gives CDR1 LNHDA, CDR2 SQIVND (reference sequence). The CDR3 spans 16 residues. The DNA for the CDR3 is TGTGCCAGTAGACGAACGGGGACTAGTAGCTCCTACGAGCAGTACTTC. Translation gives CASRRTGTSSSYEQYF. The complete variable domain, with remaining parts taken from reference TRBV19 and TRBJ2-7, reads DGGITQSPKYLFRKEGQNVTLSCEQNLNHDAMYWYRQDPGQGLRLIYYSQIVNDFQKGDIAEGYSVSREKKESFPLTVTSAQKNPTAFYLCASRRTGTSSSYEQYFGPGTRLTVT.

The gene calls are TRBV4-1 and TRBJ1-2; a weak D match, TRBD1 (6 bases). V shed 1 base and J shed 4 bases, with 13 bases lying between them. This CDR3 is 15 amino acids long. The germline CDR1 and CDR2 sequences are MGHRA and YSYEKL. The DNA of the CDR3 is TGCGCCAGCAGCCAAGTCGCAGGGGCCCTCTATGGCTACACCTTC. Its protein product is CASSQVAGALYGYTF.

The chain is built from TRBV28 and TRBJ1-2; 8 bases agree with TRBD1. The CDR3 runs to 14 residues. The germline V gene has CDR1 MDHEN and CDR2 SYDVKM. V was clipped by 3 bases and J by 6 bases; unmatched bases: 6. The chain's CDR3 is CASSFEDRENGYTF. Written as DNA, the CDR3 is TGTGCCAGCAGTTTCGAGGACAGGGAGAATGGCTACACCTTC.

This chain joins TRBV9 and TRBJ2-1, with 9 bases aligning to TRBD2. This CDR3 contains 15 residues. Germline CDR1 SGDLS, CDR2 YYNGEE. With 0 bases clipped from V and 7 bases from J, the junction kept 5 bases outside the gene matches. This CDR3 is CASSVELAGGNEQFF. The CDR3 DNA is TGTGCCAGCAGCGTAGAATTGGCGGGGGGGAATGAGCAGTTCTTC.

This clone was recorded many times. This chain links TRBV11-1 with TRBJ2-3; TRBD1 aligns across 7 bases. The J segment lost 9 bases and the V segment lost 3 bases, leaving 9 bases of the junction unmatched. CDR1 is SGHAT and CDR2 is FQDESV in the germline V gene (reference sequence). The CDR3 extends over 14 amino acids. CDR3 sequence (DNA): TGTGCCAGCAGCTTCGGGACAGCCCTTAGCACGCAGTATTTT. Amino acids: CASSFGTALSTQYF.

J is TRBJ1-1 and V is TRBV19; a possible D gene is TRBD1 (5 bases). The CDR3 is 14 amino acids. V was pared by 6 bases and J by 1 base, with 12 bases between. In germline, CDR1 is LNHDA, CDR2 SQIVND (reference sequence). Here the CDR3 DNA reads TGTGCCAGTAGGATCGGGGGGGAGAACACTGAAGCTTTCTTT. Translated, it gives CASRIGGENTEAFF.

The DNA for the CDR3 is TGTGCCAGCAGTTACTCCGGGAGTGCAGGAAACACCATATATTTT. This sequence encodes CASSYSGSAGNTIYF. The genes are TRBV6-5 and TRBJ1-3, with D uncertain. Trimming stripped 0 bases from V and 4 bases from J, with 10 bases between. Germline V lookup: CDR1 MNHEY, CDR2 SVGAGI. This CDR3 comprises 15 residues.